This entry lists 12 T cell receptor beta chains sequenced from one sample in a study of CD8 T cells in ankylosing spondylitis. MiXCR, applied by TCRdb to the 5' RACE reads, yields one record per CDR3 protein. Counted here are some 140,000 distinct CDR3 sequences, 8% to 9% occurring once; the ten biggest clones make up about 7.3%. Sequencing was done on a sample of synovial fluid, either unsorted or a sorted T cell fraction (not recorded which). These receptors came from a male donor with ankylosing spondylitis.

The chain is built from TRBV6-5 and TRBJ2-7; D gene uncertain. Germline V CDR1 and CDR2: MNHEY, SVGAGI. V was shortened by 6 bases and J by 2 bases, with 8 bases between the two germline ends. CDR3 length: 12 residues. The CDR3 DNA is TGTGCCAGCAGCCAGAAAACCTACGAGCAGTACTTC. Translation gives CASSQKTYEQYF.

This clonotype showed up just a few times. V usage is TRBV20-1 and J usage is TRBJ2-1, with 8 bases matching TRBD2. Germline lookup yields CDR1 DFQATT and CDR2 SNEGSKA (reference sequence). V lost 6 bases and J lost 7; bases outside the gene matches: 17. The CDR3 totals 16 residues. The CDR3 loop is CSADPTVGRGINEQFF. As DNA, the CDR3 is TGCAGTGCCGATCCTACGGTCGGGAGGGGAATAAATGAGCAGTTCTTC.

In its sample, this clonotype was seen a few times. V gene TRBV6-2 or TRBV6-3 combines with J gene TRBJ2-7; tentatively, D is TRBD1 (7 bases). Trimming pared 6 bases from V and 5 bases from J, leaving 17 bases between. CDR3 size: 14 residues. Germline-derived CDR1 and CDR2 are MNHEY and SVGEGT. As DNA, the CDR3 is TGTGCCAGCAGCCCTGCCAGGGGGGCCGACGAGCAGTACTTC. This codes for CASSPARGADEQYF.

The chain carries TRBV14 and TRBJ1-1; D gene ambiguous. The CDR3 has 15 residues. Trimming removed 7 bases from V and 1 base from J, with 16 bases in between. The germline gives CDR1 SGHDN, CDR2 FVKESK. Here the CDR3 DNA reads TGTGCCAGCACCTCCGGAGGGCGCGGGAACACTGAAGCTTTCTTT. The encoded protein is CASTSGGRGNTEAFF.

The chain recombines TRBV6-2 or TRBV6-3 with TRBJ2-1; TRBD2 aligns across 7 bases. V gave up 7 bases and J gave up 3 bases; unmatched junction bases: 6. Germline V lookup: CDR1 MNHEY, CDR2 SVGEGT. The CDR3 runs 14 residues. The CDR3 is CASTWLADYNEQFF. The CDR3 DNA reads TGTGCCAGCACTTGGCTAGCGGACTACAATGAGCAGTTCTTC.

This clonotype was seen at least ten times. The chain is built from TRBV2 and TRBJ2-1, with 8 bases lining up with TRBD2. Trimming at V came to 6 bases and at J to 0 bases, leaving 4 bases not matched to a gene. Germline-derived CDR1 and CDR2 are SNHLY and FYNNEI. CDR3 length: 15 residues. The chain's CDR3 is CASSRSGGSYNEQFF. The CDR3 DNA sequence: TGTGCCAGCAGCCGGAGCGGGGGCTCCTACAATGAGCAGTTCTTC.

This clonotype was observed at least ten times. The chain recombines TRBV12-3 or TRBV12-4 with TRBJ1-5, with D possibly TRBD1 on 5 matching bases. The CDR3 is made up of 14 amino acids. Trimming removed 1 base from V and 3 bases from J, with 7 bases in between. The CDR3 loop reads CASSLGGDNQPQHF. In DNA form, the CDR3 reads TGTGCCAGCAGTTTAGGGGGGGACAATCAGCCCCAGCATTTT.

This clonotype was observed a handful of times. The genes are TRBV18 and TRBJ2-7, with 7 bases lining up with TRBD1. J was trimmed by 7 bases and V by 3 bases; bases with no gene match: 3. CDR3 size: 12 residues. Per germline, CDR1 KGHSH and CDR2 LQKENI. The CDR3 DNA reads as TGTGCCAGCTCACCGGGACAGCGGGAGCAGTACTTC. Residues: CASSPGQREQYF.

This clonotype was detected ten times or more. The genes are TRBV4-2 and TRBJ2-1; the D gene is possibly TRBD1 (5 bases). The V end was cut by 0 bases, the J end by 7 bases, with 13 bases between. The CDR3 is 15 amino acids. Per the germline V gene, CDR1 is LGHNA and CDR2 is YNFKEQ. CDR3 protein: CASSQDAGIGNEQFF. The CDR3 coding sequence is TGTGCCAGCAGCCAAGATGCAGGGATAGGGAATGAGCAGTTCTTC.

The chain links TRBV12-3 or TRBV12-4 to TRBJ2-1, with D perhaps matching TRBD2 (5 bases). This CDR3 contains 14 residues. Trimming stripped 6 bases from V and 6 bases from J, with 15 bases between. The CDR3 reads CASSPGVAINEQFF. The CDR3 nucleotides are TGTGCCAGCAGCCCCGGGGTAGCGATCAATGAGCAGTTCTTC.

The gene calls are TRBV29-1 and TRBJ2-3; no definite D call. CDR1 is SQVTM and CDR2 is ANQGSEA in the germline V gene. CDR3 length: 14 amino acids. The ends were cut back, 1 base at V and 7 bases at J, with 15 bases in the middle. The CDR3 reads CSVEGVTRVNTQYF. Here the CDR3 DNA reads TGCAGCGTTGAAGGCGTTACGCGCGTAAATACGCAGTATTTT.

The CDR3 DNA reads as TGTGCCAGCTCCCCTAAAGTCGGGACACCTTCCTACGAGCAGTACTTC. Protein: CASSPKVGTPSYEQYF. The chain has TRBV5-5 and TRBJ2-7, with D perhaps TRBD1 (6 bases). The CDR3 sequence is 16 residues long. Per germline, CDR1 SGHKS and CDR2 YYEKEE (reference sequence). V lost 7 bases and J 1 base, leaving 21 bases between the germline ends.